Each of the 28 T cell receptor beta chains below was sequenced from the same sample in a study of Graves' ophthalmopathy and Graves' hyperthyroidism. Amplified TCR beta CDR3 regions were obtained using RNA transcripts as template. The authors performed first-round RT-PCR with HTBI primers and then a second-round multiplex PCR. One entry per CDR3 protein results from TCRdb running MiXCR on the multiplex PCR reads. The sample has 600,000 to 650,000 distinct CDR3 sequences; about 24% are singletons. The specimen sequenced was peripheral blood. The receptors stem from a woman under 30 with stable Graves' hyperthyroidism. Some clones in this sample may be carry-over from other donors' samples.

This clonotype was picked up many times. The chain joins TRBV7-3 to TRBJ1-1, with TRBD1 matching 8 bases. CDR3 length: 16 amino acids. J gave up 5 bases and V 1 base, and 9 bases lay outside the gene matches. CDR1 and CDR2 (germline): SGHTA, FQGTGA. Written as DNA, the CDR3 is TGTGCCAGCAGCTTAAAGGCAGGGGGCCCGAGAACTGAAGCTTTCTTT. Its translation is CASSLKAGGPRTEAFF.

Many counts were recorded for this clonotype. The chain recombines TRBV6-5 with TRBJ1-5; D gene unclear. V lost 4 bases and J 6 bases, leaving 7 bases between the germline ends. The CDR3 has 12 amino acids. Germline V gives CDR1 MNHEY, CDR2 SVGAGI. CDR3 DNA sequence: TGTGCCAGCAGTTCCACGGGTCAGCCCCAGCATTTT. Protein sequence: CASSSTGQPQHF.

The CDR3 reads CASSLVVAGGADTQYF. The DNA for the CDR3 is TGTGCCAGCAGCCTGGTAGTAGCGGGAGGGGCAGATACGCAGTATTTT. V and J are TRBV12-3 or TRBV12-4 and TRBJ2-3, with 11 bases that match TRBD2. J lost 4 bases, V lost 6 bases, and 9 bases had no gene match. The CDR3 totals 16 residues.

V and J are TRBV19 and TRBJ2-7; D possibly corresponds to TRBD2 (6 bases). CDR3 length: 12 amino acids. V was clipped by 8 bases and J by 5 bases, with 13 bases between them. The germline CDR1 and CDR2 sequences are LNHDA and SQIVND (reference sequence). For the CDR3, the DNA is TGTGCCAGTGAGGGAGGAAGGAACGAGCAGTACTTC. Its protein product is CASEGGRNEQYF.

About this clonotype itself: A much larger clone lies one base from this, so it may be a read error. The chain employs TRBV11-2 and TRBJ2-5; no firm D call. V gave up 5 bases and J gave up 1 base, with 14 bases separating them. The CDR3 length is 15 residues. CDR1 and CDR2 (germline): SGHAT, FQNNGV. The DNA for the CDR3 is TGTGCCAGCAGCCCAGCCTGCAGAACCCAAGAGACCCAGTACTTC. Amino acids: CASSPACRTQETQYF.

This clonotype has at least ten counts. This chain joins TRBV6-4 and TRBJ2-2; 9 bases fit TRBD2. Germline trimming cut 6 bases from V and 0 bases from J; bases unmatched to any gene: 8. The CDR3 is 17 amino acids. CDR1 is MRHNA and CDR2 is SNTAGT in the germline V gene. CDR3 residues: CASRPPVAGANTGELFF. In nucleotides, the CDR3 is TGTGCCAGCAGGCCGCCTGTAGCGGGGGCGAACACCGGGGAGCTGTTTTTT.

This clonotype showed up many times. J is TRBJ1-5 and V is TRBV12-3 or TRBV12-4; perhaps TRBD1 as D (5 bases). Trimming removed 2 bases from V and 7 bases from J, with 18 bases in between. The CDR3 runs to 16 residues. The CDR3 bases are TGTGCCAGCAGTTTAAAATTCGCAGGGAATCGACAGCCCCAGCATTTT. Its translation is CASSLKFAGNRQPQHF.

This clonotype has a handful of counts. Possible read error: a much larger clone is one base away. The J gene is TRBJ2-2, the V gene TRBV5-5, with 9 bases lining up with TRBD1. The trim removed 6 bases at V and 3 bases at J, leaving 6 bases unmatched. CDR3 length equals 15 residues. Germline lookup yields CDR1 SGHKS and CDR2 YYEKEE (reference sequence). The CDR3 spells CASNRRDRDTGELFF. The CDR3 DNA follows: TGTGCCAGCAACCGCCGGGACAGGGACACCGGGGAGCTGTTTTTT. The complete variable domain, with remaining parts taken from reference TRBV5-5 and TRBJ2-2, reads DAGVTQSPTHLIKTRGQQVTLRCSPISGHKSVSWYQQVLGQGPQFIFQYYEKEERGRGNFPDRFSARQFPNYSSELNVNALLLGDSALYLCASNRRDRDTGELFFGEGSRLTVL.

This clonotype was counted many times. The chain recombines TRBV11-2 with TRBJ2-5, with a weak D call TRBD2 (5 bases). Trimming removed 4 bases at V and 6 bases at J, with 24 bases between. Germline-derived CDR1 and CDR2 are SGHAT and FQNNGV. CDR3 length: 17 residues. The DNA for the CDR3 is TGTGCCAGCAGCTCCACCCTGACCTCTCGGGGTTTAAAGACCCAGTACTTC. Translation: CASSSTLTSRGLKTQYF.

This clonotype was counted many times. The chain couples TRBV19 to TRBJ2-7, with 11 bases aligning to TRBD2. V lost 3 bases, J lost 2 bases, and 6 bases stayed unmatched. This CDR3 contains 16 residues. Germline V lookup: CDR1 LNHDA, CDR2 SQIVND (reference sequence). CDR3 residues: CASSMTLAGGTYEQYF. The CDR3 DNA sequence: TGTGCCAGTAGTATGACCCTAGCGGGAGGTACCTACGAGCAGTACTTC.

This clonotype has at least ten counts. This chain connects TRBV19 to TRBJ2-2; no reliable D call. Germline assignment: CDR1 LNHDA and CDR2 SQIVND (reference sequence). With 4 bases removed from V and 4 bases from J, the gap between germline ends came to 13 bases. The CDR3 totals 15 residues. The CDR3 coding sequence is TGTGCCAGTAGTACTGGTACATCGGGCACCGGGGAGCTGTTTTTT. This gives the protein CASSTGTSGTGELFF.

This clonotype has a count of ten or more. The V gene is TRBV6-1, the J gene TRBJ2-2; 7 nucleotides line up with TRBD2. The V segment lost 8 bases and the J segment 6 bases; nucleotides outside the gene matches: 12. The germline gives CDR1 MNHNS, CDR2 SASEGT. The CDR3 consists of 15 residues. CDR3 nucleotides: TGTGCCAGCGACAGCTCACTAGCGAGCGCCGGGGAGCTGTTTTTT. Its translation is CASDSSLASAGELFF.

This clonotype showed up just a few times. This sequence joins TRBV12-3 or TRBV12-4 and TRBJ1-2; a possible D gene is TRBD1 (5 bases). Deletions cut 3 bases from V and 9 bases from J, with 14 bases between. CDR3 size: 13 residues. The chain's CDR3 is CASSFDKGSRYTF. DNA for the CDR3: TGTGCCAGCAGTTTCGACAAGGGGAGCCGCTACACCTTC.

This clonotype has a count of ten or more. The V and J genes are TRBV29-1 and TRBJ1-2; no definite D call. The CDR3 runs to 11 residues. CDR1 SQVTM and CDR2 ANQGSEA come from the germline V gene. Trimming removed 4 bases at V and 8 bases at J, with 11 bases between. CDR3 in DNA: TGCAGCGTTGGAGGGTCAGAAGGCTACACCTTC. Translation: CSVGGSEGYTF.

This clonotype showed up many times. This sequence joins TRBV6-2 or TRBV6-3 and TRBJ2-7, with a tentative D call TRBD1 (5 bases). The CDR3 has 18 residues. Germline V gene sequence: CDR1 MNHEY, CDR2 SVGEGT. The V and J ends lost 0 bases and 3 bases respectively, with 21 bases between them. The CDR3 sequence is CASSYSWGRTRTGYEQYF. CDR3 nucleotides: TGTGCCAGCAGTTACTCATGGGGCCGAACCCGGACGGGCTACGAGCAGTACTTC.

The sample holds many counts of this clonotype. The rearrangement uses TRBV6-5 and TRBJ2-7; 9 bases align to TRBD2. The CDR3 runs 16 residues. With 0 bases clipped from V and 4 bases from J, the junction kept 7 bases outside the gene matches. From germline, CDR1 is MNHEY and CDR2 SVGAGI. The CDR3 sequence is CASSYSRREGGYEQYF. The CDR3 region has the DNA TGTGCCAGCAGTTACTCACGGCGGGAGGGCGGATACGAGCAGTACTTC.

This clonotype was counted many times. The chain joins TRBV4-1 to TRBJ1-5; D remains ambiguous. In germline, CDR1 is MGHRA, CDR2 YSYEKL. The CDR3 is made up of 17 amino acids. The ends were cut back, 0 bases at V and 4 bases at J, with 16 bases in the middle. The CDR3 is CASSQEPNFGRNQPQHF. CDR3 sequence (DNA): TGCGCCAGCAGCCAAGAACCAAACTTCGGCCGGAATCAGCCCCAGCATTTT.

The V gene is TRBV24-1, the J gene TRBJ2-7; tentatively, D is TRBD1 (6 bases). This CDR3 has 15 residues. The V end was cut by 4 bases, the J end by 3 bases, with 15 bases between. CDR1 KGHDR and CDR2 SFDVKD come from the germline V gene. CDR3 DNA sequence: TGTGCCACCAGTGAATCCGGGACACCGAGCTACGAGCAGTACTTC. Translation: CATSESGTPSYEQYF.

The chain recombines TRBV28 with TRBJ2-7; 7 bases match TRBD1. The CDR3 is 18 residues long. Germline CDR1 is MDHEN and CDR2 is SYDVKM. Losses at the gene ends were 3 bases for V and 4 bases for J; bases not matched to a gene: 18. The CDR3 region is CASSFGPGWVAGGYEQYF. The CDR3 region has the DNA TGTGCCAGCAGTTTTGGCCCCGGATGGGTGGCAGGGGGATACGAGCAGTACTTC.

V and J are TRBV6-5 and TRBJ1-5, with D hard to call. Germline V gene sequence: CDR1 MNHEY, CDR2 SVGAGI. The CDR3 is 15 amino acids. V was cut by 2 bases and J by 0 bases, with 8 bases left in between. The DNA for the CDR3 is TGTGCCAGCAGTTACGGGCCATATAGCAATCAGCCCCAGCATTTT. Translation gives CASSYGPYSNQPQHF.

This clonotype was seen ten or more times. The gene calls are TRBV12-3 or TRBV12-4 and TRBJ1-3; maybe TRBD1 (5 bases). The V gene lost 6 bases and the J gene lost 3 bases, with 15 bases spanning the gap. The CDR3 extends over 15 amino acids. The CDR3 sequence: CASSPQRGGGNTIYF. CDR3 sequence (DNA): TGTGCCAGCAGCCCCCAACGGGGGGGTGGAAACACCATATATTTT.

This clonotype has ten or more counts. The chain couples TRBV5-6 to TRBJ1-5; D unresolved. V was trimmed by 3 bases and J by 3 bases, leaving 7 bases between them. The CDR3 contains 13 residues. The germline V gene encodes CDR1 SGHDT and CDR2 YYEEEE. CDR3 in amino acids: CASSSNDNQPQHF. Written as DNA, the CDR3 is TGTGCCAGCAGCTCCAATGACAATCAGCCCCAGCATTTT.

This clonotype was recorded many times. It may be a read error: a sequence one base away is much more abundant. The CDR3 loop is CASSPLGLTNTEAFF. The CDR3 nucleotides read TGTGCCAGCAGCCCGTTAGGACTGACGAACACTGAAGCTTTCTTT. The rearrangement links TRBV7-9 to TRBJ1-1; D gene ambiguous. V lost 5 bases and J 1 base, leaving 14 bases between the germline ends. Germline V gene sequence: CDR1 SEHNR, CDR2 FQNEAQ (reference sequence). CDR3 length: 15 residues.

The sample holds many counts of this clonotype. This chain uses TRBV25-1 with TRBJ2-5; D may correspond to TRBD1 or TRBD2 (5 bases each). Germline CDR1 reads MGHDK; CDR2 reads SYGVNS. Trimming took 0 bases from V and 2 from J, leaving 19 bases between them. The CDR3 loop spans 18 amino acids. CDR3 region: CASSEYSRGPGEQETQYF. The CDR3 nucleotides are TGTGCCAGCAGTGAATATTCGAGGGGTCCAGGTGAACAAGAGACCCAGTACTTC.

Many counts were recorded for this clonotype. The V gene is TRBV7-2, the J gene TRBJ2-5, with 7 bases fitting TRBD1. The CDR3 runs to 16 residues. The germline CDR1 and CDR2 sequences are SGHTA and FQGNSA. J gave up 5 bases and V 1 base, and 10 bases lay outside the gene matches. CDR3 nucleotides: TGTGCCAGCAGCTTAGTCGGGTCAGGGGGTGGCGAGACCCAGTACTTC. This translates into CASSLVGSGGGETQYF.

The chain carries TRBV18 and TRBJ1-1; D possibly corresponds to TRBD1 (6 bases). The CDR3 loop spans 14 amino acids. Germline V gives CDR1 KGHSH, CDR2 LQKENI. Trimming removed 8 bases at V and 2 bases at J, with 15 bases between. Here the CDR3 DNA reads TGTGCCAGCCCCCTAGGGGGACCAAACACTGAAGCTTTCTTT. Encoded protein: CASPLGGPNTEAFF.

The table lists this clonotype with many counts. This sequence joins TRBV6-2 or TRBV6-3 and TRBJ1-2; D ambiguous. Germline CDR1 is MNHEY and CDR2 is SVGEGT. V was trimmed by 6 bases and J by 6 bases, leaving 20 bases between them. The CDR3 runs 15 residues. CDR3 sequence: CASSRITTKGDGYTF. CDR3 in DNA: TGTGCCAGCAGCCGCATTACAACTAAAGGAGATGGCTACACCTTC.

This clonotype occurred once. This chain connects TRBV6-5 to TRBJ1-6, with TRBD1 matching 10 bases. Germline CDR1 and CDR2: MNHEY and SVGAGI. J was trimmed by 5 bases and V by 2 bases; bases with no gene match: 9. This CDR3 has 18 residues. The DNA for the CDR3 is TGTGCCAGCAGTTACACGACAGGGGGCCAAAAGGATAATTCACCCCTCCACTTT. This gives the protein CASSYTTGGQKDNSPLHF.